This entry is about one T cell receptor (beta chain). The antigen is unknown. This CDR3 is 16 amino acids long. Looked up from germline, CDR1 is SGHAT and CDR2 is FQNNGV. Sorts performed in triplicate captured hundreds of thousands of cells each from every CD8+ T cell subset. Naive CD8+ T cells showed a CD45RO-CCR7+CD27+CD95- phenotype. The authors prepared UMI-labeled TRB cDNA libraries by 5' RACE. TCRdb re-called the 5' RACE reads; every CDR3 protein appears as one record, without DNA. The sample table includes approximately 100,000 distinct CDR3 sequences. The data were taken from a study of CXCR3-negative and CXCR3-positive naive CD8 T cells. Study-wide results and limits: Compared with CXCR3-negative naive cells, CXCR3-positive naive cells showed more hydrophobic TRB CDR3s. Cryopreservation partially lowered CXCR3 expression, so most assays used fresh PBMCs.

This clonotype was obtained from a human donor in good health. Some clones in this sample may be carry-over from other donors' samples. The sequencing sample was made of naive CXCR3+ CD8+ T cells from blood. Subset here: CD45RO-CCR7+CD27+CD95- naive CD8+ T cells expressing CXCR3 (TNR3+). The chain employs TRBV11-2 and TRBJ2-5. CDR3 sequence: CASSFLTSLNQETQYF.